Sequencing of this T cell receptor (beta chain) was carried out in a study of blood T cell repertoires in COVID-19. Study background: There were acute and convalescent COVID-19 samples, and they came from the United States, Italy and Spain.

This CDR3 is 14 amino acids long. From germline, CDR1 is MNHNY and CDR2 SVGAGI (reference sequence). Trimming left V 7 bases short and J 0 bases short, with 12 bases between. TCRdb's table, derived via immunoSEQ multiplex PCR, lists solely in-frame clones and lacks some. The profile covers some 320,000 clones, with roughly 90% appearing a single time and around 2.5% taken by the ten largest. Living in 24 US areas, the participants were between about 18 and 100 years of age. The rearrangement uses TRBV6-6 and TRBJ1-1; tentatively, D is TRBD1 (6 bases). Sequencing input: PBMCs or T cells enriched from blood (not recorded which). This TCR was recovered from a man aged 60 to 75 who had recovered from COVID-19. The CDR3 DNA follows: TGTGCCAGCACCCACGACAGGATGAACACTGAAGCTTTCTTT. The encoded protein is CASTHDRMNTEAFF.